This is a list of T cell receptor beta chains from one sample in a study. Each CDR3 protein gets one entry after TCRdb re-called the RT-PCR reads with MiXCR. Among about 700,000 distinct CDR3 sequences listed, more than 13% were seen once. Sample: memory CD4+ T cells from blood. The source is a female donor in good health, serving as a healthy control. CDR3s leave out the opening cysteine and the closing phenylalanine or tryptophan.

cdr3_aa: ASSPRTDPNSPLH; v_call: TRBV27; j_call: TRBJ1-6
cdr3_aa: ASSLDSASTDTQY; v_call: TRBV7-2; j_call: TRBJ2-3
cdr3_aa: ASSLNGNQETQY; v_call: TRBV5-1; j_call: TRBJ2-5
cdr3_aa: ASRSLQNTEAF; v_call: TRBV28; j_call: TRBJ1-1
cdr3_aa: ASSPAAGGRGEQF; v_call: TRBV6-5; j_call: TRBJ2-1
cdr3_aa: ASSFVGGSHEQY; v_call: TRBV28; j_call: TRBJ2-7
cdr3_aa: ASSLNRDSHQPQH; v_call: TRBV7-9; j_call: TRBJ1-5
cdr3_aa: ASSPGHGWDNEQF; v_call: TRBV5-1; j_call: TRBJ2-1
cdr3_aa: ASSQGTSGSSYEQY; v_call: TRBV4-1; j_call: TRBJ2-7
cdr3_aa: ASSLSQGGNTIY; v_call: TRBV7-2; j_call: TRBJ1-3
cdr3_aa: ASSPFQGQGAGGELF; v_call: TRBV6-4; j_call: TRBJ2-2
cdr3_aa: ASSWSGQGGEQY; v_call: TRBV7-2; j_call: TRBJ2-7
cdr3_aa: ASSYSIRETQY; v_call: TRBV6-2/TRBV6-3; j_call: TRBJ2-5
cdr3_aa: SASNRLMNTEAF; v_call: TRBV20-1; j_call: TRBJ1-1
cdr3_aa: SAIPPGQSVSSGSYEQY; v_call: TRBV20-1; j_call: TRBJ2-7
cdr3_aa: AWSLPGYGYT; v_call: TRBV30; j_call: TRBJ1-2
cdr3_aa: SVGSRDRYEQY; v_call: TRBV29-1; j_call: TRBJ2-7
cdr3_aa: ASSGRGEVGDTQY; v_call: TRBV2; j_call: TRBJ2-3
cdr3_aa: ASSQRTESYEQY; v_call: TRBV4-3; j_call: TRBJ2-7
cdr3_aa: ASSQGQGRTEAF; v_call: TRBV5-1; j_call: TRBJ1-1
cdr3_aa: SVDQGQSNYGYT; v_call: TRBV29-1; j_call: TRBJ1-2
cdr3_aa: SAPTPTGASYGYT; v_call: TRBV20-1; j_call: TRBJ1-2
cdr3_aa: ASSLGMREGRDEQY; v_call: TRBV7-6; j_call: TRBJ2-7
cdr3_aa: SAPLGGYGNTIY; v_call: TRBV20-1; j_call: TRBJ1-3
cdr3_aa: SAQEGEPGELF; v_call: TRBV29-1; j_call: TRBJ2-2
cdr3_aa: ASRGASGPSYEQY; v_call: TRBV7-8; j_call: TRBJ2-7
cdr3_aa: SASDQGAREQY; v_call: TRBV20-1; j_call: TRBJ2-7
cdr3_aa: ASSPGGSFLDNEQF; v_call: TRBV4-2; j_call: TRBJ2-1
cdr3_aa: SARDSGQGSNSPLH; v_call: TRBV20-1; j_call: TRBJ1-6
cdr3_aa: ASSYGGGQWGYT; v_call: TRBV6-5; j_call: TRBJ1-2
cdr3_aa: ASSQRNGGNTEAF; v_call: TRBV7-2; j_call: TRBJ1-1
cdr3_aa: ASGRGGSGELF; v_call: TRBV12-3/TRBV12-4; j_call: TRBJ2-2
cdr3_aa: ASSEALTPYGYT; v_call: TRBV6-1; j_call: TRBJ1-2
cdr3_aa: ASSFVRVRNEQF; v_call: TRBV11-2; j_call: TRBJ2-1
cdr3_aa: ASSPLGRGGPDTQY; v_call: TRBV5-1; j_call: TRBJ2-3
cdr3_aa: SASSPGQASSYNSPLH; v_call: TRBV20-1; j_call: TRBJ1-6
cdr3_aa: SARDLRTGGAEGNQPQH; v_call: TRBV20-1; j_call: TRBJ1-5
cdr3_aa: ASSGTSGKSSGANVLT; v_call: TRBV6-5; j_call: TRBJ2-6
cdr3_aa: ASSLSTGFNTEAF; v_call: TRBV7-9; j_call: TRBJ1-1
cdr3_aa: ASSLQPHQPQH; v_call: TRBV7-2; j_call: TRBJ1-5
cdr3_aa: ASSLGGYTQY; v_call: TRBV7-2; j_call: TRBJ2-3
cdr3_aa: ASATRDGYEQY; v_call: TRBV7-2; j_call: TRBJ2-7
cdr3_aa: ASRYDRGRATEAF; v_call: TRBV27; j_call: TRBJ1-1
cdr3_aa: ATSPGDYGYT; v_call: TRBV15; j_call: TRBJ1-2
cdr3_aa: ASQRTSGPNPQY; v_call: TRBV18; j_call: TRBJ2-3
cdr3_aa: AISDRGGNEAF; v_call: TRBV10-3; j_call: TRBJ1-1
cdr3_aa: SARGTANSPLH; v_call: TRBV20-1; j_call: TRBJ1-6
cdr3_aa: SATPGLTFGYT; v_call: TRBV20-1; j_call: TRBJ1-2
cdr3_aa: ASSQSEDTEAF; v_call: TRBV7-2; j_call: TRBJ1-1
cdr3_aa: SARTPLEEGYT; v_call: TRBV20-1; j_call: TRBJ1-2
cdr3_aa: ASSQASTSAYNEQF; v_call: TRBV4-2; j_call: TRBJ2-1
cdr3_aa: SAYGESNEQF; v_call: TRBV20-1; j_call: TRBJ2-1
cdr3_aa: ASSRNPGQGYTEAF; v_call: TRBV7-3; j_call: TRBJ1-1